This TCR beta chain was sequenced during a study of CD8+ T cells in alopecia areata. cDNA serving as the sequencing template came from extracted, reverse transcribed RNA. Produced via immunoSEQ multiplex PCR; TCRdb's table is partial and in-frame only. This sample has approximately 99,000 clones, with 45% to 60% found just once. This clone came up once. The V end was cut by 6 bases, the J end by 6 bases, with 8 bases between. Germline V gives CDR1 SGHTS, CDR2 YDEGEE. This CDR3 contains 11 residues. The chain links TRBV5-8 to TRBJ2-3; D gene uncertain. Sequenced: NKG2D-low CD8+ T cells sorted from blood. This receptor was taken from a human donor with alopecia areata. CDR3 DNA sequence: TGTGCCAGCAATGCTCTGGATACGCAGTATTTT. Translating gives CASNALDTQYF.